The present T cell receptor beta chain was sequenced within a study of cytomegalovirus exposure and HLA in healthy donors (dated by TCRdb to between 2016 and 2019). About the investigation overall: An earlier analysis of roughly 630 of the donors reported 250 to 350 Gb of sequence data and around 110 million unique TCR beta sequences from some 180 million T cells. To predict cytomegalovirus infection status, the study combined high-throughput TCR immunosequencing, statistical association of individual TCRs with disease status, and machine learning. In addition to the first cohort of several hundred subjects, a separate validation cohort of 100 to 150 different subjects was used. In an earlier analysis of 500 to 650 of the donors, high-throughput TCR beta sequencing was used to judge whether each TCR beta V gene segment behaved as functional or pseudogenic. The later analysis used no new phenotypic data to find candidate immune exposures, relying instead on TCR beta sequences and their occurrence across donors. Across approximately 400 genotyped donors of the cohort, an average of about 240,000 unique TCR beta nucleotide sequences per donor were sequenced, and approximately 17% of those sequences were non-productive. A later genetic analysis used genome-wide SNP genotypes for about 55% of the 666 donors, treating that subset as a discovery cohort. The study profiled the T cell repertoires of hundreds of subjects by immunosequencing and related them to cytomegalovirus serostatus. The aim of the study was to test whether cataloging public T cell receptors could identify signatures of past pathogen exposure. An early release covering roughly 600 HLA-typed donors comprised 250 to 350 gigabases of sequencing data and tens of millions of unique TCR sequences. Both class I and class II loci were covered by HLA typing, at four-digit resolution. Donor age, sex, ethnicity and CMV serostatus were compiled alongside the repertoire data. Among the roughly 400 genotyped donors, 81% belonged to the genetic ancestry cluster associated with self-reported Caucasian donors. All discovery cohort repertoires had been generated using a single sequencing platform. To study patterns of TCR occurrence, a later analysis re-analyzed previously published TCR beta repertoires from 700 or so donors and added high-resolution HLA genotyping. The number of typed donors differed by locus: about 620-640 for A, B, C, DRB1 and DQB1; approximately 520 for DQA1; 606 for DPA1; and roughly 470 for DPB1. Five DR-DQ haplotypes were handled as single units for association and clustering, since linkage in the cohort was strong.

The cohort was made up of roughly 670 healthy bone marrow donors. At the time of sampling, every cohort member was nominally healthy, though immune exposures that went unrecorded were likely present. The donor tested CMV seropositive and was one of the 289 seropositive cohort members. Every donor gave a peripheral blood sample, and the peripheral blood mononuclear cells from that sample were used for TCR beta sequencing. The Qiagen DNeasy Blood Extraction Kit was used to extract genomic DNA from the blood cell samples. Comments on this clone: Its antigen remains unidentified.

The method behind the library was the immunoSEQ multiplex PCR assay. For the multiplex PCR, a mixture combining 60 forward primers for TCR Vbeta segments and 13 reverse primers for TCR Jbeta segments was used. The CDR3 region of rearranged TCR beta genes was amplified from genomic DNA by a multiplex PCR assay. The amplified TCR beta libraries were sequenced on the Illumina HiSeq System as 87-base-pair reads. On the authors' methods: A later analysis tallied 75 million to 95 million unique TCR beta chains across the 666 repertoires, and around 10 million of those chains were shared by two or more donors. Raw reads were error-corrected and collapsed into unique sequences by a nearest-neighbor algorithm in which closely related sequences were merged to remove PCR and sequencing errors. Alignment of CDR3 sequences to IMGT reference sequences was used to assign V, D and J gene segments. For a sequence to be retained, a match of at least six nucleotides was required to both a V gene segment and a J gene segment. A rearrangement was called productive if the CDR3 had no stop codons and remained in frame with V and J, and every other rearrangement was called non-productive. Following IMGT convention, CDR3 was defined as the stretch from the second conserved V-encoded cysteine up to the conserved J-encoded phenylalanine. Sequences without an unambiguous match to a single V gene segment were excluded from the earlier analysis of approximately 600 of the donors. An earlier analysis of approximately 590 of the donors called V segments functional above 56.7% productive rearrangements and segregating when the between-donor standard deviation exceeded 5%. A statistical classification framework was built to diagnose cytomegalovirus status from the catalog of TCR beta chain sequences. V and J gene assignment, in a later analysis, came from comparing TCR nucleotide sequences with IMGT/GENE-DB human TR gene sequences. In a later analysis, CDR3 sequences and most-parsimonious VDJ recombination scenarios were assigned using the TCRdist pipeline. In a later analysis, each TCR beta chain was defined by its CDR3 amino acid sequence together with its V-gene family, and reads without a unique V-gene family were excluded. A later analysis removed roughly 590 highly shared, low-generation-probability nucleotide sequences to deal with suspected cross-contamination and a sequencing artifact. A later analysis calculated a clonal expansion index for each public chain from normalized within-repertoire ranks of inferred template counts. In a later analysis, generation probabilities were computed using a VDJ recombination model fitted to out-of-frame rearrangements, and the results were checked against IGoR. Hypergeometric tests were used in a later analysis to score TCR-TCR, TCR-HLA and TCR-CMV co-occurrence, with a repertoire-size bias correction applied to the TCR pairs. False discovery rates were estimated in a later analysis by permuting HLA or CMV assignments 20 times. In a later analysis, co-occurring TCRs were grouped using DBSCAN, with TCRdist sequence similarity added in when clustering inside HLA-allele-positive subsets. Co-occurrence clustering excluded repertoires with fewer than 30,000 or more than 120,000 public chains, plus five with anomalous nucleotide sharing. TCRdb stores this immuneACCESS table with in-frame sequences only. Part of the clones is absent; in the studies checked, under half of the shortfall reflects unresolved V genes, and no reason is known for the rest. That table furnishes V, J and clone size, whereas the DNA furnished D and trimming. This sample's table lists roughly 80,000 clones. Of the sample, about 5.5% is held by the ten largest clones.

CDR1 SGDLS and CDR2 YYNGEE are derived from the germline V gene. Taken from cysteine to phenylalanine, the CDR3 has 14 residues. Left in the record is the CDR3 DNA by itself, 42 bases read in frame from the first base. V lost 3 bases and J lost 3 bases, and the count of bases not matched to a germline gene is 3. General study outcomes and caveats: V-gene and J-gene trimming of TCR beta chains was associated with a missense DCLRE1C variant in a later genetic analysis, and the association was replicated in an independent cohort. In a later analysis, HLA-associated TCR beta chains were found to be more clonally expanded and to have lower generation probabilities than equally common non-associated chains. The classifier was reported to diagnose cytomegalovirus status with high specificity and sensitivity in both the original and validation cohorts. According to a later analysis, most CMV-associated TCR beta chains appeared to be HLA-restricted, and the HLA associations seemed to be driven largely by CMV exposure. While some public TCRs were present in many individuals, most TCR sequences turned up only very rarely across donors. In vitro tests confirmed that a few of the cytomegalovirus-associated TCR beta chains recognize cytomegalovirus antigens. A further reported finding was that TCR beta sequences accurately predicted the HLA-A and HLA-B alleles for most subjects in the first cohort. The authors suggested that the approach could potentially be generalized to other disease states and immunological phenotypes. When HLA alleles, especially DR and DQ, strongly co-occurred, TCR associations were difficult to assign to individual alleles. The study gave a list of some 150 TCR beta chains associated with cytomegalovirus. In a later analysis, the rate of TCR association differed among HLA loci, with DRB1 alleles having the most associated TCRs and HLA-C alleles having the fewest. The only immune exposure information available for the cohort was CMV serostatus. Because counts were too low, seventeen rarely observed V segments, including chromosome 9 orphons, were excluded from the earlier analysis of several hundred of the donors. Linkage disequilibrium might explain the correlated functional status among segregating V segments, but an unknown experimental factor could not be ruled out. Because some donors lacked HLA typing at each locus, the association tests relied only on the typed subset. In a later analysis, about 16,000 TCR beta sequences were associated with specific HLA alleles at a false discovery rate of 0.05. In this cohort, only TCR beta chains were sequenced, and detectable features were limited by the absence of alpha or paired-chain data. In an earlier analysis of some 540 of the donors, most TCR beta V segments appeared in productive rearrangements about 87% or about 30% of the time, broadly matching IMGT annotations. Several of the top co-occurrence clusters appeared to be linked to parvovirus B19, influenza, CMV and Epstein-Barr virus, according to a later analysis. The presence/absence analyses assumed that sequencing depth was roughly uniform across donors, and that assumption may not be true. Some IMGT-functional V segments, including TRBV6-2 and TRBV6-3, could not be told apart with the 87-base-pair reads, so those segments were excluded. According to a later genetic analysis, donors in an Asian-associated ancestry cluster had fewer N-insertions in productive TCRs than the approximately 630-donor mean. A group of highly shared sequence variants was considered likely to be a technical artifact of the sequencing pipeline.

Sequencing was done on a sample of PBMCs. This TCR was recovered from a girl aged 5-17 years in good health and CMV-seropositive. The rearrangement joined TRBV9 to TRBJ2-7, and TRBD1 aligns with 10 junction nucleotides. The CDR3 reads as follows: CASSGRDRGYEQYF. The DNA reads TGTGCCAGCAGCGGGAGGGACAGGGGCTACGAGCAGTACTTC.